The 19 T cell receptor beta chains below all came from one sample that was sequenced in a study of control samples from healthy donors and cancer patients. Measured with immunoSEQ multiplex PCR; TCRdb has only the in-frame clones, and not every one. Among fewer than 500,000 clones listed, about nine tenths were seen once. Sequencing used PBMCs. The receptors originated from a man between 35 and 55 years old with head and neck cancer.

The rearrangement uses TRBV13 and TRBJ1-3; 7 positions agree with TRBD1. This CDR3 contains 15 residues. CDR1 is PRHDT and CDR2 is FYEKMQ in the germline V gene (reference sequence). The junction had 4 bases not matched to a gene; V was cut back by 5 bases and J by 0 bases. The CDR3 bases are TGTGCCAGCAGCATTGGGACAGCCTCTGGAAACACCATATATTTT. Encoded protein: CASSIGTASGNTIYF.

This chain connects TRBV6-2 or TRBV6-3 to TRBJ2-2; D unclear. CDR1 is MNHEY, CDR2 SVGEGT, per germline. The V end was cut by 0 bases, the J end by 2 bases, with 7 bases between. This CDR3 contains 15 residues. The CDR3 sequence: CASSYSNLNTGELFF. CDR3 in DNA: TGTGCCAGCAGTTACTCGAACCTAAACACCGGGGAGCTGTTTTTT.

Here the CDR3 DNA reads TGCAGCGCGAGAACAGGATCCTATAATTCACCCCTCCACTTT. Protein product: CSARTGSYNSPLHF. The chain joins TRBV29-1 to TRBJ1-6, with D possibly TRBD1 on 5 matching bases. The germline V gene has CDR1 SQVTM and CDR2 ANQGSEA. The CDR3 sequence is 14 residues long. V gave up 7 bases and J gave up 1 base, with 11 bases separating them.

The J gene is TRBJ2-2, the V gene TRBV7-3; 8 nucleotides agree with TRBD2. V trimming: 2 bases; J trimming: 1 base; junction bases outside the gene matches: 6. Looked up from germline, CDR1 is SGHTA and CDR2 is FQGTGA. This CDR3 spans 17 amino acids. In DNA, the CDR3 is TGTGCCAGCAGCTTAGACGGGAGGGCCTTGAACACCGGGGAGCTGTTTTTT. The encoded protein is CASSLDGRALNTGELFF.

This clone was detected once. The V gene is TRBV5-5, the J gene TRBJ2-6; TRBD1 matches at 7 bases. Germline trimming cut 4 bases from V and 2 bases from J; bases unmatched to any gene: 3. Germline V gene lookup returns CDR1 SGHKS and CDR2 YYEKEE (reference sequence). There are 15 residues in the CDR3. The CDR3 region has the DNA TGTGCCAGCAGCCTACAGGGGACTGGGGCCAACGTCCTGACTTTC. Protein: CASSLQGTGANVLTF.

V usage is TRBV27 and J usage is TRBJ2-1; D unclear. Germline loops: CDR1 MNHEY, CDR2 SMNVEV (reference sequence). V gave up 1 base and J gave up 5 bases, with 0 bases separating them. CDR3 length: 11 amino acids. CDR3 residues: CASSLYNEQFF. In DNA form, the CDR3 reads TGTGCCAGCAGTTTATACAATGAGCAGTTCTTC.

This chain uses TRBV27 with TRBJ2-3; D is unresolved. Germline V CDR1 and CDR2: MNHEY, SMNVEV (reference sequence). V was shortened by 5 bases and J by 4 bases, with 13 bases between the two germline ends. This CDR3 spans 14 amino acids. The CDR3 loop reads CASSPRRSADTQYF. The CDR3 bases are TGTGCCAGCAGTCCCCGTCGGAGCGCAGATACGCAGTATTTT.

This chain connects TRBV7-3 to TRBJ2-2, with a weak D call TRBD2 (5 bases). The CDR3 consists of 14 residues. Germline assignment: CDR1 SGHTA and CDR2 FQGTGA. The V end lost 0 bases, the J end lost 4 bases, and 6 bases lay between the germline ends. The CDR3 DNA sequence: TGTGCCAGCAGCTTAACTGGAGGCACCGGGGAGCTGTTTTTT. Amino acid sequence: CASSLTGGTGELFF.

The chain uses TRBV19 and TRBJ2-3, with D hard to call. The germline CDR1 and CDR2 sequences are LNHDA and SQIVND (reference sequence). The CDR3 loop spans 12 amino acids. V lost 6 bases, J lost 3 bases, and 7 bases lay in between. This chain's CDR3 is CASSPKTDTQYF. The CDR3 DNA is TGTGCCAGTAGCCCAAAAACAGATACGCAGTATTTT.

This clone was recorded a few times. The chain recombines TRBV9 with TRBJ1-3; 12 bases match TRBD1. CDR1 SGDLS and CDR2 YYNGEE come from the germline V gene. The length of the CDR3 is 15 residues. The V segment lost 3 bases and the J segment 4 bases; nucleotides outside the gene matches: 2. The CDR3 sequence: CASSAGTGGGNTIYF. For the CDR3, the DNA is TGTGCCAGCAGCGCCGGGACAGGGGGCGGAAACACCATATATTTT.

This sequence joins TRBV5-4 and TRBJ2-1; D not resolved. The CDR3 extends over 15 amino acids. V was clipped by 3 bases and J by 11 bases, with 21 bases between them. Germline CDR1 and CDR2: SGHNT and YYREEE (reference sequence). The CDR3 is CASSSPDGPHWKQFF. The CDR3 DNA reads TGTGCCAGCAGCTCCCCGGACGGCCCGCATTGGAAGCAGTTCTTC.

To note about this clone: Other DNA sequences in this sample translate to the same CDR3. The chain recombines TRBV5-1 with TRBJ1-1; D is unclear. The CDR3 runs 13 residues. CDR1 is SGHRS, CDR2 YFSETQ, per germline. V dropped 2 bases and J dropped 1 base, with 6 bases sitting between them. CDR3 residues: CASSLRENTEAFF. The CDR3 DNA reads TGCGCCAGCAGCTTAAGGGAGAACACTGAAGCTTTCTTT. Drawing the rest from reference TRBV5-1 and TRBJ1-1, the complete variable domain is KAGVTQTPRYLIKTRGQQVTLSCSPISGHRSVSWYQQTPGQGLQFLFEYFSETQRNKGNFPGRFSGRQFSNSRSEMNVSTLELGDSALYLCASSLRENTEAFFGQGTRLTVV.

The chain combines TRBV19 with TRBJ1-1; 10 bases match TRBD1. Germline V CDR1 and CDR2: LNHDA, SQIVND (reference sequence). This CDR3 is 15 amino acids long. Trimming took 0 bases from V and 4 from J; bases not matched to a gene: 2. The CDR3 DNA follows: TGTGCCAGTAGTATAGAGGGACAGGGGCCCACTGAAGCTTTCTTT. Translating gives CASSIEGQGPTEAFF.

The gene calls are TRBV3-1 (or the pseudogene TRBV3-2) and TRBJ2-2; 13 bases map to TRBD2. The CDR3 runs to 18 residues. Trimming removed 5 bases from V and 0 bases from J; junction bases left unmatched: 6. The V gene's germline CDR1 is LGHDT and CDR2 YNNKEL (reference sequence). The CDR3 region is CASSGGTSGDTNTGELFF. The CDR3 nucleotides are TGTGCCAGCAGCGGGGGGACTAGCGGGGACACGAACACCGGGGAGCTGTTTTTT.

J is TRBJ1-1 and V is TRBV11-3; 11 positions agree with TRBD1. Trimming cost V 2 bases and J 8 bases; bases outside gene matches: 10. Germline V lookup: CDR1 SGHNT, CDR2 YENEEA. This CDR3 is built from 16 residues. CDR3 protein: CASSLRTGGPPSEAFF. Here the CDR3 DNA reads TGTGCCAGCAGCTTAAGGACAGGGGGCCCCCCCTCCGAAGCTTTCTTT.

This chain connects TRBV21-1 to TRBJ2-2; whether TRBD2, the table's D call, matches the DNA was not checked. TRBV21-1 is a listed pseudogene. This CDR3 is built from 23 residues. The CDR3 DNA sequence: TGTGCCAGCAGCGGCGAGACTAGCGGGAGCGCACCGGAATGGATGGGTCGCACCGGGGAGCTGTTTTTT. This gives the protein CASSGETSGSAPEWMGRTGELFF.

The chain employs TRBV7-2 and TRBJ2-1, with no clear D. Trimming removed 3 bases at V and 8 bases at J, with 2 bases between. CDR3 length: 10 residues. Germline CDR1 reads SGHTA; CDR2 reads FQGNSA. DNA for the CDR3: TGTGCCAGCAGCTTTGATGAGCAGTTCTTC. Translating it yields CASSFDEQFF.

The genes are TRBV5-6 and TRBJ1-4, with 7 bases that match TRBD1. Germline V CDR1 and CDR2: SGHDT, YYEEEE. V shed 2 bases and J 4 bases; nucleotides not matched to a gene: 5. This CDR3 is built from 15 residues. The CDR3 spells CASSFGTGDNEKLFF. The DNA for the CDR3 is TGTGCCAGCAGCTTCGGTACAGGGGATAATGAAAAACTGTTTTTT.

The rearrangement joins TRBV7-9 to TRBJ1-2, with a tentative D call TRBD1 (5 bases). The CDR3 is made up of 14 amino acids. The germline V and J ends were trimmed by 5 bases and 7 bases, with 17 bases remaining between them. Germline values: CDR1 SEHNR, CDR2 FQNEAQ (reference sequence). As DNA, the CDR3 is TGTGCCAGCAGCCTTGCGGGGCCAGGGAGTGGCTACACCTTC. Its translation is CASSLAGPGSGYTF.